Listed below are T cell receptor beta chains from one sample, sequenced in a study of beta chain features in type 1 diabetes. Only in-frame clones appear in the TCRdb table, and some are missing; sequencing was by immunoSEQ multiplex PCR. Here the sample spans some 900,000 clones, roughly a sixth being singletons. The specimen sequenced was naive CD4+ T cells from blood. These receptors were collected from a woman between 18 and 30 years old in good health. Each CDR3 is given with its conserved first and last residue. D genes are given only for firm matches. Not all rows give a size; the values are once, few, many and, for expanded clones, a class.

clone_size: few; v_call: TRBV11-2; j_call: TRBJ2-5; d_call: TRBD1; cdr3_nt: TGTGCCAGCAGCAAGGGGGCAGGGGAGACCCAGTACTTC; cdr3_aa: CASSKGAGETQYF
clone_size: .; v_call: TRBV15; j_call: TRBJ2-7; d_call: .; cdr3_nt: TGTGCCACCAGCAGAGGCGGACCCTACGAGCAGTACTTC; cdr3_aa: CATSRGGPYEQYF
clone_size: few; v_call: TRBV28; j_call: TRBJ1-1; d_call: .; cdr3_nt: TGTGCCAGCAGCCGAGCGGGACGGACGAACACTGAAGCTTTCTTT; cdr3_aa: CASSRAGRTNTEAFF
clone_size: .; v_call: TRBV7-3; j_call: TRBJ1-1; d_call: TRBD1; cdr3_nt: TGTGCCAGCAGCAGGGGCGGGACAGAGAACACTGAAGCTTTCTTT; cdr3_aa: CASSRGGTENTEAFF
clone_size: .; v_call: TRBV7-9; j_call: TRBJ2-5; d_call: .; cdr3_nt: TGTGCCAGCAGCTTAGGTGAAAGGGGGACCCAGTACTTC; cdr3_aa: CASSLGERGTQYF
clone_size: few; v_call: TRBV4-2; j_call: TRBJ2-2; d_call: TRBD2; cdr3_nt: TGTGCCAGCAGTCGGGGGGAAATAGGGAGCGGGGAGCTGTTTTTT; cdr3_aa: CASSRGEIGSGELFF
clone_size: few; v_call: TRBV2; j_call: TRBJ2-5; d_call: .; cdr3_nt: TGTGCCAGCAGTGAGTTTGGGGGCCGCGAGACCCAGTACTTC; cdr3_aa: CASSEFGGRETQYF
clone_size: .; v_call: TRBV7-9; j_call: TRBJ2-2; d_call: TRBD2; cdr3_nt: TGTGCCAGCAGCTCCTCCCTGAGAGCGGGAGGGCCTTTTGGCGGGGAGCTGTTTTTT; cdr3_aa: CASSSSLRAGGPFGGELFF
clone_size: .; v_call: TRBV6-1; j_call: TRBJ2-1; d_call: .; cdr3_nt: TGTGCCAGCAGTTCGGACGGAGGGGTGGGAGAGCAGTTCTTC; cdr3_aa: CASSSDGGVGEQFF
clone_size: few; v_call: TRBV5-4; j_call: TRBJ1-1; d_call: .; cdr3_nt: TGTGCCAGCAGCCCGGGAGGGCGCTCGGACACTGAAGCTTTCTTT; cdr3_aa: CASSPGGRSDTEAFF
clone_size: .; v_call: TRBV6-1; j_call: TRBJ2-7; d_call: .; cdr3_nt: TGTGCCAGCGATGGCCAGGGGGGGTACGAGCAGTACTTC; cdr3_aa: CASDGQGGYEQYF
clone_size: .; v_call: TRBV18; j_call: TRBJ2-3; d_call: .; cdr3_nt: TGTGCCAGCTCACCGAGAGGCGGGATGAGCACAGATACGCAGTATTTT; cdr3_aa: CASSPRGGMSTDTQYF
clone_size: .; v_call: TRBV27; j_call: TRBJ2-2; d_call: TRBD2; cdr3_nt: TGTGCCAGCAGTACTTATCTAGCGGGAGAGAACACCGGGGAGCTGTTTTTT; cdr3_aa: CASSTYLAGENTGELFF
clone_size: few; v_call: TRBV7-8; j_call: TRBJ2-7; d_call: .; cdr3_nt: TGTGCCAGCAGCGTCTACAGGGACGAGCAGTACTTC; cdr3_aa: CASSVYRDEQYF
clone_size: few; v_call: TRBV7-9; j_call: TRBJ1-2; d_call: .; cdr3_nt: TGTGCCAGCAGCTTCGCCCCCTACTATGGCTACACCTTC; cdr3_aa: CASSFAPYYGYTF
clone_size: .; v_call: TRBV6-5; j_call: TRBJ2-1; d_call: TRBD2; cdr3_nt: TGTGCCAGCACTACGGGAGGGTGGGACAATGAGCAGTTCTTC; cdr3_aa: CASTTGGWDNEQFF
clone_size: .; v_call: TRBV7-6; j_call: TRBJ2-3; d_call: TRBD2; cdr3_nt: TGTGCCAGCAGCCCCGGCCCCGGGAGGGCCACAGATACGCAGTATTTT; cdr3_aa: CASSPGPGRATDTQYF
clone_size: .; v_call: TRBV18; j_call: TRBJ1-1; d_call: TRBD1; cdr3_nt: TGTGCCAGCTCACTGGGACAGGACACTGAAGCTTTCTTT; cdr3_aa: CASSLGQDTEAFF
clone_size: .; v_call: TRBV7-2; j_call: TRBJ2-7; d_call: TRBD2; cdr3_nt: TGTGCCAGCAGCCTTGCTAGCGGGAGGAAGAGCTACGAGCAGTACTTC; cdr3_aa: CASSLASGRKSYEQYF
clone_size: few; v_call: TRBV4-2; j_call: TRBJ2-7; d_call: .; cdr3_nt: TGTGCCAGCAGCCAAGATTGGGTCAGAACCTACGAGCAGTACTTC; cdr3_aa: CASSQDWVRTYEQYF
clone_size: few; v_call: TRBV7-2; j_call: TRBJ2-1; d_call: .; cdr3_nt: TGTGCCAGCAGCTTAAAAGCGACTTACAATGAGCAGTTCTTC; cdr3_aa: CASSLKATYNEQFF
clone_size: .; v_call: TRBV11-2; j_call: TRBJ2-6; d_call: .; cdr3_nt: TGTGCATGTATCGCTGGGGCCAACGTCCTGACTTTC; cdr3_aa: CACIAGANVLTF
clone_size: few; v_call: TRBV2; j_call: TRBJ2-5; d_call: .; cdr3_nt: TGTGCCAGCAGTGAATGGGAGACCCAGTACTTC; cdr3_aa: CASSEWETQYF
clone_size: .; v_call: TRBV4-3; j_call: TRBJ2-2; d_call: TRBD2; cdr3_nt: TGCGCCAGCAGCCAAGTTCTTAGCGGGAGGGCCCTCGGCGCCGGGGAGCTGTTTTTT; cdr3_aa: CASSQVLSGRALGAGELFF
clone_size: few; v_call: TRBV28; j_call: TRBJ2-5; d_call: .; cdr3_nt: TGTGCCAGCAGTTTACAGGGGACAGAGACCCAGTACTTC; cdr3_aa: CASSLQGTETQYF
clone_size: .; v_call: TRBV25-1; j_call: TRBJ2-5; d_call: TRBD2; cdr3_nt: TGTGCCAGCAGTGAGGGACACCGGGAGGGCGAGACCCAGTACTTC; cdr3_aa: CASSEGHREGETQYF
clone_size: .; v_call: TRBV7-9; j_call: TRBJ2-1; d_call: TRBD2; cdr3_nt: TGTGCCAGCAGCTACTCCGGGACTAGCGGGAGAAATGAGCAGTTCTTC; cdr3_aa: CASSYSGTSGRNEQFF
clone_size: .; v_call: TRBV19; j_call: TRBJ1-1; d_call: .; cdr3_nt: TGTGCCAGTAGTCTGCGACAGAACACTGAAGCTTTCTTT; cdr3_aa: CASSLRQNTEAFF
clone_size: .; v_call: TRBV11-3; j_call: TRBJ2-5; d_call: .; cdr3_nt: TGTGCCAGCAGCTTAGCTAGTGGGGGCGAGACCCAGTACTTC; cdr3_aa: CASSLASGGETQYF
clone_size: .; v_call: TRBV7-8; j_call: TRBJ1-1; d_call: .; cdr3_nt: TGTGCCAGCAGCTTAGTCGGGGGCGATTCGGCTTTCTTT; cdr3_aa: CASSLVGGDSAFF
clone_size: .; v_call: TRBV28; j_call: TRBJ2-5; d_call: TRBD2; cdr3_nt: TGTGCCAGCAGCTCCGGAACGGGGGGTCAGACCCAGTACTTC; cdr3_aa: CASSSGTGGQTQYF
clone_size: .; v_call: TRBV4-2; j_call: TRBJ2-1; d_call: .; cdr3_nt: TGTGCCAGCAGCCAAGTTTTGTCCTCCTACAATGAGCAGTTCTTC; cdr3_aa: CASSQVLSSYNEQFF
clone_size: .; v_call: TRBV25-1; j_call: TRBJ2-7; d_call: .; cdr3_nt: TGTGCCAGCAGCCAGGGTGGGGGTCGCGAGCAGTACTTC; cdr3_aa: CASSQGGGREQYF
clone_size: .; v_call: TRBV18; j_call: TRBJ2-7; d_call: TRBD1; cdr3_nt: TGTGCCAGCTCACCCGGACAGGGTCCCTACGAGCAGTACTTC; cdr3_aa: CASSPGQGPYEQYF
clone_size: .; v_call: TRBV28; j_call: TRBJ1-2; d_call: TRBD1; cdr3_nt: TGTGCCAGCAGTTTGGACAGGGGTTGGGGCTACACCTTC; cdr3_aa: CASSLDRGWGYTF
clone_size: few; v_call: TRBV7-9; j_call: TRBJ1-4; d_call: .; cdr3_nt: TGTGCCAGCAGCTTAGCAGGGCTCGCTAATGAAAAACTGTTTTTT; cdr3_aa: CASSLAGLANEKLFF
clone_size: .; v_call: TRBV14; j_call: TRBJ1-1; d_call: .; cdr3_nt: TGTGCCAGCAGCCAAGTACGATCGAACACTGAAGCTTTCTTT; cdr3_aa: CASSQVRSNTEAFF
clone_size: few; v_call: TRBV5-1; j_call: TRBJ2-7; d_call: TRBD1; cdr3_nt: TGCGCCAGCAGCTTGGACACAGGGGTCCCCTACGAGCAGTACTTC; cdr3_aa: CASSLDTGVPYEQYF
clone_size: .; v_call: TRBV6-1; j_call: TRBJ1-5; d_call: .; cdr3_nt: TGTGCCAGCAGTGAATTGCGGGCAGCTCATAGCAATCAGCCCCAGCATTTT; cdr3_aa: CASSELRAAHSNQPQHF
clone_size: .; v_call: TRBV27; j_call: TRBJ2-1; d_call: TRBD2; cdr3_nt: TGTGCCAGCAGTTTGACTAGCATACACAATGAGCAGTTCTTC; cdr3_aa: CASSLTSIHNEQFF
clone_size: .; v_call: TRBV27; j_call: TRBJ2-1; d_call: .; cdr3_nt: TGTGCCAGCAGTTTATGGGCGAGGGGCGATGAGCAGTTCTTC; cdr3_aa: CASSLWARGDEQFF
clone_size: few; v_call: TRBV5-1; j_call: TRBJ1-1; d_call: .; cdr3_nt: TGCGCCAGCAGCTTCACAGGGAACACTGAAGCTTTCTTT; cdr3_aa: CASSFTGNTEAFF
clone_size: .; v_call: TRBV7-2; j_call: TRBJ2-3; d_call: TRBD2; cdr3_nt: TGTGCCAGCAGCCGGACTAGCGGGAGTGGCGGCACAGATACGCAGTATTTT; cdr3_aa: CASSRTSGSGGTDTQYF
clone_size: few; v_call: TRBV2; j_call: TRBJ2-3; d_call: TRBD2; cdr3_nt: TGTGCCAGCAGTGAATTACTAGCGACAGATACGCAGTATTTT; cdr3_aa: CASSELLATDTQYF
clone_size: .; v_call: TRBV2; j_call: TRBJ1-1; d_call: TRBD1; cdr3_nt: TGTGCCAGCAGTGGATCCGGGACAGTGAACACTGAAGCTTTCTTT; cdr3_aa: CASSGSGTVNTEAFF
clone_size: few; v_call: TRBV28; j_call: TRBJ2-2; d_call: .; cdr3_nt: TGTGCCAGCGGCGGACAGAACACCGGGGAGCTGTTTTTT; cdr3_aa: CASGGQNTGELFF
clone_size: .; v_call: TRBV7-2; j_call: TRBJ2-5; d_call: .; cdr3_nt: TGTGCCAGCAGCTTATTGGGCCTTCCCACGGAGACCCAGTACTTC; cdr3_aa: CASSLLGLPTETQYF
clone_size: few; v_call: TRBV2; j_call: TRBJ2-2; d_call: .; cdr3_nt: TGTGCCAGCAGTGAAGGGGTTACCGGGGAGCTGTTTTTT; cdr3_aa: CASSEGVTGELFF
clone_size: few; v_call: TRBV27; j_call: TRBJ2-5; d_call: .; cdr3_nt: TGTGCCAGCAGTTTATCGCCCCAAGAGACCCAGTACTTC; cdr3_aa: CASSLSPQETQYF